The present T cell receptor (beta chain) was sequenced within a study of tissue T cells after allogeneic stem cell transplantation. The junction had 4 bases not matched to a gene; V was cut back by 5 bases and J by 3 bases. This CDR3 spans 14 amino acids. CDR1 is NSHNY, CDR2 SYGAGN, per germline. This clone is judged large. The genes and germline here are from mouse. Read coverage stops 1 residue before the CDR3 terminus; the germline J gene supplies the remainder. The time point: mouse harvest day 14 after allogeneic transplant. Tail vein injection delivered 10^7 T-cell-depleted bone marrow cells and 10^6 splenic CD5+ T cells. Tissues came from B6→BALB/c major-mismatch GVHD mice at day 7 or 14. Sequenced by immunoSEQ multiplex PCR; TCRdb stores in-frame clones only, minus some. The table lists some 2,000 clones, less than 55% of them singletons.

The clonotype was recovered from a female BALB/c mouse given C57BL/6 T cells with graft-versus-host disease after an allogeneic hematopoietic cell transplant. V is TRBV13-1 and J is TRBJ1-3, with 8 bases identical to TRBD1. Sequenced: liver tissue. The CDR3 spells CASRDRGGGNTLYF. Incomplete CDR3 DNA: TGTGCCAGCAGAGACAGGGGAGGTGGAAATACGCTCTAT.